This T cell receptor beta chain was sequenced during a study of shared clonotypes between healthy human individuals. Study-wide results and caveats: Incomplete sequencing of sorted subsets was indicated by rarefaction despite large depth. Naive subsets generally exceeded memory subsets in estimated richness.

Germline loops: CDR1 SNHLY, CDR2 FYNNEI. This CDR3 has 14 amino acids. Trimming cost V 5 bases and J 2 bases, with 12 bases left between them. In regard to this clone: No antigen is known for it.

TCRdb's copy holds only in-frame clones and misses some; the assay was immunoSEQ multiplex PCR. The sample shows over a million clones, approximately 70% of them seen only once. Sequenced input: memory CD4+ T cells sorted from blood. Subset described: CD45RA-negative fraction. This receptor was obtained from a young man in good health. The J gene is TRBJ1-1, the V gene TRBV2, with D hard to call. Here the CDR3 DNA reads TGTGCCAGCAGTCTCGAACAGATAAACACTGAAGCTTTCTTT. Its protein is CASSLEQINTEAFF.